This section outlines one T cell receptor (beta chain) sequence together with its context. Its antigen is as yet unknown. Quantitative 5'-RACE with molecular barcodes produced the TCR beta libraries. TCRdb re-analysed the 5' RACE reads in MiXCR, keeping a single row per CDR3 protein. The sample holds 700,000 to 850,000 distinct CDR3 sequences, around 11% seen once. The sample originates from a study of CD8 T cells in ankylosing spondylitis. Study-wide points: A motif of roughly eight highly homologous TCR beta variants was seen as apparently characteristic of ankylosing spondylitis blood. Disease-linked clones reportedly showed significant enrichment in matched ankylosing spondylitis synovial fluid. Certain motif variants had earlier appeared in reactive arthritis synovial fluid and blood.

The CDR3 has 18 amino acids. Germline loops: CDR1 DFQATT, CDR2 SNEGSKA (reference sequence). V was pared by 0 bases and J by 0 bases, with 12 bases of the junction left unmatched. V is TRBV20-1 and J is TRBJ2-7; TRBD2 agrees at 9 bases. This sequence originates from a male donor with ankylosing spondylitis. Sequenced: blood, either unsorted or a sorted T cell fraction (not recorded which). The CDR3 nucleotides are TGCAGTGCTAGAGATCGGAGGCTAGCGGGATATAGCTCCTACGAGCAGTACTTC. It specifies CSARDRRLAGYSSYEQYF.